Following are 8 T cell receptor beta chains from one sample sequenced in a study of T cells after yellow fever vaccination. TCRdb re-analysed the 5' RACE reads in MiXCR, keeping a single row per CDR3 protein. The table records approximately 610,000 distinct CDR3 sequences, about a sixth of them present only once. Sequences were derived from PBMCs, sampled about 5 days after the first yellow fever vaccination. These receptor sequences come from a man between 18 and 35 years old who received the YFV17D yellow fever vaccine.

The CDR3 here is CASSVGTANEQFF. The CDR3 DNA reads as TGCGCCAGCAGCGTCGGGACTGCCAATGAGCAGTTCTTC. The V and J genes are TRBV5-1 and TRBJ2-1; D may be TRBD2 (6 bases). This CDR3 comprises 13 residues. V gave up 4 bases and J gave up 6 bases, with 11 bases separating them. Germline CDR1 is SGHRS and CDR2 is YFSETQ.

This clonotype has more than one count but fewer than ten. V usage is TRBV9 and J usage is TRBJ2-1; either TRBD1 or TRBD2 may fit D (5 bases each). CDR3 length equals 14 residues. Trimming removed 3 bases at V and 3 bases at J, with 10 bases between. CDR1 is SGDLS and CDR2 is YYNGEE in the germline V gene. CDR3 loop: CASSGGNFYNEQFF. CDR3 sequence (DNA): TGTGCCAGCAGCGGGGGGAACTTCTACAATGAGCAGTTCTTC.

The CDR3 DNA follows: TGCGCCAGCCGCCGACTAGCGTCCAGCTCCTACAATGAGCAGTTCTTC. It codes for CASRRLASSSYNEQFF. V is TRBV10-2 and J is TRBJ2-1; 8 bases agree with TRBD2. The V segment lost 8 bases and the J segment 0 bases; nucleotides outside the gene matches: 9. CDR1 and CDR2 from the germline V gene are WSHSY and SAAADI. The CDR3 runs 16 residues.

The V call is TRBV20-1, the J call TRBJ2-2; D might be TRBD2 (5 bases). Between the trimmed V and J ends, which lost 1 base and 4 bases, there was a span of 7 bases. The CDR3 runs 13 residues. Germline CDR1 is DFQATT and CDR2 is SNEGSKA (reference sequence). The CDR3 is CSARVAGTGELFF. Written as DNA, the CDR3 is TGCAGTGCTAGAGTGGCGGGCACCGGGGAGCTGTTTTTT.

V and J are TRBV20-1 and TRBJ2-3, with 12 bases that match TRBD2. After removal of 0 bases from V and 4 bases from J, the junction contained 11 bases not matched to a gene. This CDR3 region has 18 residues. The V gene's germline CDR1 is DFQATT and CDR2 SNEGSKA (reference sequence). The CDR3 here is CSARDRRTRLAGADTQYF. CDR3 bases: TGCAGTGCTAGAGACCGACGGACCCGACTAGCGGGGGCAGATACGCAGTATTTT.

The chain is built from TRBV4-2 and TRBJ2-7; 8 nucleotides agree with TRBD2. The V segment lost 4 bases and the J segment 0 bases; nucleotides outside the gene matches: 5. In germline, CDR1 is LGHNA, CDR2 YNFKEQ. The CDR3 has 15 residues. CDR3 coding DNA: TGTGCCAGCAGCCCCGGGACTAGTAGCTCCTACGAGCAGTACTTC. Its protein is CASSPGTSSSYEQYF.

In its sample, this clonotype was seen once. The chain employs TRBV28 and TRBJ2-7; 11 nucleotides align to TRBD2. This CDR3 is 12 amino acids long. Germline lookup yields CDR1 MDHEN and CDR2 SYDVKM. In DNA, the CDR3 is TGTGCTACCGGGACTAGCGGTTACGAGCAGTACGTC. It translates to CATGTSGYEQYV.

The table lists this clonotype with a few counts. This chain uses TRBV2 with TRBJ2-1; 8 bases are a match to TRBD1. This CDR3 contains 16 residues. The germline CDR1 and CDR2 sequences are SNHLY and FYNNEI. J gave up 4 bases and V 1 base, and 6 bases lay outside the gene matches. In DNA form, the CDR3 reads TGTGCCAGCAGTGAAGGCCTGCACAGGGGGTACAATGAGCAGTTCTTC. It encodes CASSEGLHRGYNEQFF.